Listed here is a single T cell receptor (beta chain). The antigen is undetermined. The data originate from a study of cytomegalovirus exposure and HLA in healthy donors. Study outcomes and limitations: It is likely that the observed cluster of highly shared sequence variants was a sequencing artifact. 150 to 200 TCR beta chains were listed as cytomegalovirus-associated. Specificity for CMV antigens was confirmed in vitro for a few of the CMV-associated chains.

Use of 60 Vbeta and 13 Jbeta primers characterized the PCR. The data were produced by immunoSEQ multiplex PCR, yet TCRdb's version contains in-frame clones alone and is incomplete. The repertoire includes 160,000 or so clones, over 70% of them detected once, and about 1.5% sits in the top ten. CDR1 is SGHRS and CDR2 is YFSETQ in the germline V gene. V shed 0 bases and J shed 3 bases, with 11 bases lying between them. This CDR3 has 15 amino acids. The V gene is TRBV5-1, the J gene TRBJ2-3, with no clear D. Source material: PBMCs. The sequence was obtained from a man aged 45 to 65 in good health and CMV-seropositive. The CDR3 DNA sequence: TGCGCCAGCAGCTTGGCCGGGTTAGCAACAGATACGCAGTATTTT. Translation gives CASSLAGLATDTQYF.